This T cell receptor (beta chain) was found in a study of shared clonotypes between healthy human individuals. Study context: Those who served as donors were two women and a few men between the ages of 18 and 49. Regarding the study as a whole: Clonotypes that were shared across a few donors made up about 5.1% of naive CD4 clonotypes. Larger estimated richness was generally recorded for naive subsets relative to memory subsets.

CDR1 is SGHDN and CDR2 is FVKESK in the germline V gene. V dropped 1 base and J dropped 3 bases, with 15 bases sitting between them. The CDR3 loop spans 16 amino acids. Sequencing used immunoSEQ multiplex PCR; TCRdb keeps in-frame clones, though not all of them. Altogether 90,000 to 130,000 clones are present, around 65% being singletons, with the ten largest covering around 25%. Healthy adults negative for HIV, lacking recent acute infections or vaccinations, served as donors. This clone was seen many times. The antigen remains unidentified. V gene TRBV14 combines with J gene TRBJ2-5, with D tentatively TRBD1 (5 bases). The sequence was collected from a woman aged 25 to 39 in good health. The specimen was memory CD8+ T cells sorted from blood. Subset denoted: CD45RO+ cells pooled with CCR7-negative TemRA cells. This CDR3 reads CASSQARVSGKETQYF. In nucleotides, the CDR3 is TGTGCCAGCAGCCAAGCCAGGGTCTCTGGGAAAGAGACCCAGTACTTC.